A single sample is the source of the 5 T cell receptor beta chains below, sequenced in a study of blood T cell repertoires in COVID-19. The assay was immunoSEQ multiplex PCR, and TCRdb's table has in-frame clones only and misses some. The sample holds a few hundred thousand clones; approximately 80% are singletons and the top ten take roughly 13%. What was sequenced was peripheral blood. These receptors came from a human donor in a cohort sampled during active COVID-19.

The rearrangement links TRBV11-2 to TRBJ1-5; D is perhaps TRBD1 (6 bases). This CDR3 spans 13 amino acids. Germline V CDR1 and CDR2: SGHAT, FQNNGV. V lost 6 bases, J lost 4 bases, and 10 bases lay in between. This chain's CDR3 is CASSQTGNQPQHF. The CDR3 bases are TGTGCCAGCAGTCAAACAGGGAATCAGCCCCAGCATTTT.

The chain employs TRBV20-1 and TRBJ1-1; no definite D call. This CDR3 contains 11 residues. From germline, CDR1 is DFQATT and CDR2 SNEGSKA (reference sequence). V lost 6 bases to trimming and J lost 2 bases, with 7 bases between them. The CDR3 is CSALRNTEAFF. The DNA of the CDR3 is TGCAGTGCCTTGAGAAACACTGAAGCTTTCTTT.

V gene TRBV5-4 combines with J gene TRBJ2-3, with D possibly being TRBD1 (6 bases). CDR3 length: 16 residues. Germline V gene sequence: CDR1 SGHNT, CDR2 YYREEE (reference sequence). The V end lost 4 bases, the J end lost 2 bases, and 17 bases lay between the germline ends. The CDR3 nucleotides are TGTGCCAGCAGCCAACCCGGGACATCCTCCACAGATACGCAGTATTTT. This gives the protein CASSQPGTSSTDTQYF.

This clone was counted ten times or more. The chain combines TRBV6-4 with TRBJ2-1; D not resolved. Per the germline V gene, CDR1 is MRHNA and CDR2 is SNTAGT. V lost 0 bases, J lost 6 bases, and 6 bases lay in between. This CDR3 spans 13 amino acids. The DNA of the CDR3 is TGTGCCAGCAGTGACTCGCCGGGCAATGAGCAGTTCTTC. Its protein is CASSDSPGNEQFF.

The V gene is TRBV5-1, the J gene TRBJ2-7, with D tentatively TRBD1 (5 bases). CDR1 and CDR2 (germline): SGHRS, YFSETQ. Trimming pared 7 bases from V and 5 bases from J, leaving 13 bases between. The CDR3 is 12 residues long. Written as DNA, the CDR3 is TGCGCCAGCCGACAGATCCCCGACGAGCAGTACTTC. As protein: CASRQIPDEQYF.